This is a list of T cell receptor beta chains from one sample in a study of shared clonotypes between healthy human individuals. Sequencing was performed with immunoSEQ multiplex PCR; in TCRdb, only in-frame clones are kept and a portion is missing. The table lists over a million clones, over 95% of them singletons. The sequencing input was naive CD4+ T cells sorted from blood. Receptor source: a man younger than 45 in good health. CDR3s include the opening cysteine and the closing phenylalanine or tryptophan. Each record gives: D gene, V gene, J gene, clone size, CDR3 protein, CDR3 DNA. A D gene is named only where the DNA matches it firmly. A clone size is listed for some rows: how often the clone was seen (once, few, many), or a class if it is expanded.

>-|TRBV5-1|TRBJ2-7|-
CASSLGSAGAAYEQYF
TGCGCCAGCAGCTTGGGGTCGGCGGGGGCGGCCTACGAGCAGTACTTC
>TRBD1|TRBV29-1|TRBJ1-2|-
CSAKGDRNYGYTF
TGCAGCGCAAAAGGGGACAGGAACTATGGCTACACCTTC
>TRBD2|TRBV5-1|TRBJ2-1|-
CASSPSGIGNEQFF
TGCGCCAGCAGTCCTAGCGGGATCGGCAATGAGCAGTTCTTC
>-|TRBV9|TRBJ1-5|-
CASSVGFSNQPQHF
TGTGCCAGCAGCGTAGGCTTTAGCAATCAGCCCCAGCATTTT
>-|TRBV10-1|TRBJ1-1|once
CASSDKGSEAFF
TGCGCCAGCAGTGATAAGGGGTCTGAAGCTTTCTTT
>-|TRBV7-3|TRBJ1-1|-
CASSLTGDPMNTEAFF
TGTGCCAGCAGCTTAACTGGGGACCCTATGAACACTGAAGCTTTCTTT
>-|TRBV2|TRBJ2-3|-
CASAEYTDTQYF
TGTGCCAGCGCGGAGTACACAGATACGCAGTATTTT
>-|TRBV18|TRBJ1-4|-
CASSPRDGEWKKLFF
TGTGCCAGCTCACCTAGGGATGGGGAATGGAAAAAACTGTTTTTT
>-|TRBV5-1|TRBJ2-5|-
CASGELGTETQYF
TGCGCCAGCGGAGAACTAGGGACGGAGACCCAGTACTTC
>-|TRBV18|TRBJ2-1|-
CASSIGGTDNNEQFF
TGTGCCAGCTCCATTGGCGGGACAGACAACAATGAGCAGTTCTTC
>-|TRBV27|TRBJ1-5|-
CASSLSPRDNQPQHF
TGTGCCAGCAGTTTATCCCCCAGGGACAATCAGCCCCAGCATTTT
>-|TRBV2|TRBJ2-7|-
CASKREHSNEQYF
TGTGCCAGCAAGAGGGAACACTCTAACGAGCAGTACTTC
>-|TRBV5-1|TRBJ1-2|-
CASSLVAGPDYGYTF
TGCGCCAGCAGCTTGGTGGCAGGGCCAGACTATGGCTACACCTTC
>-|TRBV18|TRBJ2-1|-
CASSPDGYNEQFF
TGTGCCAGCTCACCCGACGGATACAATGAGCAGTTCTTC
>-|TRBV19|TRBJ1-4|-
CASSIVTGSATNEKLFF
TGTGCCAGTAGTATAGTAACAGGATCGGCAACTAATGAAAAACTGTTTTTT
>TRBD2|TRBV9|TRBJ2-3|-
CASSSGVLAGGDTQYF
TGTGCCAGCAGCTCAGGTGTACTAGCGGGAGGAGATACGCAGTATTTT
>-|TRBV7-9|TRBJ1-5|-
CASSLRGDQPQHF
TGTGCCAGCAGCTTAAGAGGGGATCAGCCCCAGCATTTT